This T cell receptor beta chain was sequenced in a study of T cell responses to AZD1222 COVID-19 vaccine. Study-level results: Rises in breadth and depth of Spike-specific TCRs came after two AZD1222 doses. Unmutated regions of variants are reportedly targeted by nearly half of spike-specific TCRs.

With respect to this clone: What it recognizes is unknown.

Using immunoSEQ multiplex PCR, the repertoire was profiled, and TCRdb retains in-frame clones only, with some absent. The repertoire consists of about 120,000 clones, with about 87% occurring once and the leading ten covering about 1.6%. The germline gives CDR1 LGHDT, CDR2 YNNKEL (reference sequence). This CDR3 is 15 amino acids long. V was cut by 1 base and J by 2 bases, with 9 bases left in between. The chain links TRBV3-1 (or the pseudogene TRBV3-2) to TRBJ2-1, with D tentatively TRBD2 (5 bases). The sample in question was peripheral blood, obtained on day 0 of AZD1222 vaccination. The TCR was taken from an adult in good health. The CDR3 region is CASSQGGLPYNEQFF. DNA of the CDR3: TGTGCCAGCAGCCAAGGCGGGCTGCCCTACAATGAGCAGTTCTTC.